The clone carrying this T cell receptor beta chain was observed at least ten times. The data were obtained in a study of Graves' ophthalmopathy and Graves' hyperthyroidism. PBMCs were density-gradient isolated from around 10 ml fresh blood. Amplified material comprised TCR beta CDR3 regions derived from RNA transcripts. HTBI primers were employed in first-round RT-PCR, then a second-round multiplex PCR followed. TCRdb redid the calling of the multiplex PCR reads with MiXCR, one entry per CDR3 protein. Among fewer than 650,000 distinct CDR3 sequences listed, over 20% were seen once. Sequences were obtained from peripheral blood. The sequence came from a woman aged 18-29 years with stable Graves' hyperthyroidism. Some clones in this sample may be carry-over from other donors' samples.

This CDR3 is CASSLAPTALGYEQYF. The CDR3 nucleotides are TGTGCCAGCAGTTTAGCCCCGACAGCATTAGGGTACGAGCAGTACTTC. The J gene is TRBJ2-7, the V gene TRBV12-3 or TRBV12-4; tentatively, D is TRBD1 (5 bases). There are 16 residues in the CDR3. With 0 bases removed from V and 4 bases from J, the gap between germline ends came to 16 bases.